This T cell receptor beta chain emerged from a study of blood T cell repertoires in COVID-19. With V trimmed by 7 bases and J by 1 base, 9 bases remained unmatched. The CDR3 loop spans 17 amino acids. Germline values: CDR1 MDHEN, CDR2 SYDVKM. Produced via immunoSEQ multiplex PCR; TCRdb's table is partial and in-frame only. The sample includes 250,000 or so clones, 89% of them seen just once. Sequenced material: peripheral blood. The TCR comes from a middle-aged woman who had recovered from COVID-19. The gene calls are TRBV28 and TRBJ2-2, with 10 bases matching TRBD1. CDR3 amino acids: CASKLGRDRGNTGELFF. DNA of the CDR3: TGTGCCAGCAAATTAGGCCGGGACAGGGGGAACACCGGGGAGCTGTTTTTT.